The 8 T cell receptor beta chains in this list originate from one sample, sequenced in a study of CD8 T cells in Susac syndrome. Random-hexamer reverse transcription was applied to about 0.45 to 1 ug RNA. TCRdb reanalysed the immunoSEQ multiplex PCR reads using MiXCR and keeps one entry per CDR3 protein. The top ten clones hold approximately 0.18% of a sample with around 270,000 distinct CDR3 sequences, roughly 90% of them seen once. Material for sequencing was CD8+ T cells from PBMCs. The source of these receptors is a human donor with multiple sclerosis.

The rearrangement links TRBV6-5 to TRBJ2-1, with 11 bases fitting TRBD1. The CDR3 sequence is 15 residues long. Trimming removed 0 bases from V and 8 bases from J; junction bases left unmatched: 3. From germline, CDR1 is MNHEY and CDR2 SVGAGI. The CDR3 DNA reads TGTGCCAGCAGTTACTCGGGACAGGGGGGCGATGAGCAGTTCTTC. This translates into CASSYSGQGGDEQFF.

The rearrangement joins TRBV4-3 to TRBJ1-1; no definite D call. Germline V CDR1 and CDR2: LGHNA, YSLEER. V was shortened by 1 base and J by 1 base, with 13 bases between the two germline ends. The CDR3 covers 16 residues. CDR3 DNA: TGCGCCAGCAGCCAAGGCCAATCGAGGGAGAACACTGAAGCTTTCTTT. This gives the protein CASSQGQSRENTEAFF.

The V gene is TRBV24-1, the J gene TRBJ2-3; D is uncertain. The CDR3 covers 16 residues. Germline V gene data show CDR1 as KGHDR and CDR2 as SFDVKD. V was trimmed by 3 bases and J by 2 bases, leaving 14 bases between them. The DNA for the CDR3 is TGTGCCACCAGTGATCCTCTCTCGCAATCCACAGATACGCAGTATTTT. Translated, it gives CATSDPLSQSTDTQYF.

V usage is TRBV29-1 and J usage is TRBJ2-2; 7 bases agree with TRBD1. The length of the CDR3 is 14 residues. In germline, CDR1 is SQVTM, CDR2 ANQGSEA. The trim removed 1 base at V and 4 bases at J, leaving 3 bases unmatched. The CDR3 nucleotides are TGCAGCGTTGAAGTGGGACAGACCACCGGGGAGCTGTTTTTT. Protein sequence: CSVEVGQTTGELFF.

The V and J genes are TRBV30 and TRBJ1-1; tentative D call: TRBD1 (5 bases). In germline, CDR1 is GTSNPN, CDR2 SVGIG (reference sequence). The CDR3 consists of 15 residues. Trimming cost V 1 base and J 6 bases, with 18 bases left between them. Written as DNA, the CDR3 is TGTGCCTGGAGTGGGGGGAGGGGCCCACTTTCTGAAGCTTTCTTT. Its protein product is CAWSGGRGPLSEAFF.

The chain employs TRBV6-6 and TRBJ2-7; weak D call: TRBD2 (7 bases). V was cut by 8 bases and J by 7 bases, with 15 bases left in between. Germline V gene sequence: CDR1 MNHNY, CDR2 SVGAGI (reference sequence). The CDR3 length is 12 residues. The CDR3 DNA reads as TGTGCCAGCCGACGGGGGGCTGGGGAGCAGTACTTC. The encoded protein is CASRRGAGEQYF.

DNA of the CDR3: TGTGCCAGCAGGAATGGGGGATGGCCCTACAATGAGCAGTTCTTC. It encodes CASRNGGWPYNEQFF. V is TRBV27 and J is TRBJ2-1; the D gene could be TRBD1 or TRBD2 (5 bases each). The CDR3 has 15 residues. Between the trimmed V and J ends, which lost 6 bases and 2 bases, there was a span of 14 bases. Germline CDR1 reads MNHEY; CDR2 reads SMNVEV (reference sequence).

The V call is TRBV23-1, the J call TRBJ2-7, with 8 bases matching TRBD1. TRBV23-1 is classed as an ORF, of uncertain function. V shed 6 bases and J 1 base; nucleotides not matched to a gene: 8. This CDR3 has 15 residues. CDR3 residues: CASSFGTGASYEQYF. CDR3 DNA sequence: TGCGCCAGCAGCTTTGGGACAGGCGCTTCCTACGAGCAGTACTTC.